This T cell receptor (beta chain) comes out of a study of Ad26.COV2.S vaccination and SARS-CoV-2 variants. Across the whole study: In the COV1001 trial, the donor was in the Ad26.COV2.S arm. Ad26.COV2.S given intramuscularly, once or twice 56 days apart. Findings and caveats of the study: Spike-specific CD8+ and CD4+ T cell responses reportedly showed substantial breadth after vaccination.

Clones were sequenced by immunoSEQ multiplex PCR, and TCRdb holds only the in-frame ones, with some missing. Among around 270,000 clones listed, roughly nine tenths were seen once. The treatment: some 20 received Ad26.COV2.S at low or high dose, single or two shots; about 5 received placebo; per-sample allocation not given. All samples were drawn on day 63, counting from the first vaccine or placebo injection. The donor's status was that of an adult aged 18-55 years in Boston. This clone was found once. Its antigen is undetermined. The receptor comes from a person aged 18-65 years who received the Ad26.COV2.S COVID-19 vaccine or a placebo. Source: peripheral blood, taken in a trial of Ad26.COV2.S vaccine versus placebo.

The CDR3 protein is CASSGGGTGELFF. The CDR3 DNA is TGTGCCAGCAGTGGCGGGGGGACCGGGGAGCTGTTTTTT. The gene calls are TRBV2 and TRBJ2-2; the match to TRBD2 covers 8 bases. This CDR3 contains 13 residues. CDR1 is SNHLY, CDR2 FYNNEI, per germline. V trimming: 4 bases; J trimming: 5 bases; junction bases outside the gene matches: 0.